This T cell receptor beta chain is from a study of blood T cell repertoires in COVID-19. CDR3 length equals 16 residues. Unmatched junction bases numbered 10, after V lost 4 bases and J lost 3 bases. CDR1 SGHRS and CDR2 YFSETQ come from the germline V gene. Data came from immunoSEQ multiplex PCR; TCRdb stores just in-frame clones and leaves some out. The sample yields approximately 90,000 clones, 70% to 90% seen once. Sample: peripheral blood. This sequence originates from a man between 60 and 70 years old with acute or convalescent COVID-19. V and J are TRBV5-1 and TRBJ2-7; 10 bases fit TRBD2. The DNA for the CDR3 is TGCGCCAGCAGCCCCGTAGGAACTAGCGGGAACTACGAGCAGTACTTC. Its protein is CASSPVGTSGNYEQYF.